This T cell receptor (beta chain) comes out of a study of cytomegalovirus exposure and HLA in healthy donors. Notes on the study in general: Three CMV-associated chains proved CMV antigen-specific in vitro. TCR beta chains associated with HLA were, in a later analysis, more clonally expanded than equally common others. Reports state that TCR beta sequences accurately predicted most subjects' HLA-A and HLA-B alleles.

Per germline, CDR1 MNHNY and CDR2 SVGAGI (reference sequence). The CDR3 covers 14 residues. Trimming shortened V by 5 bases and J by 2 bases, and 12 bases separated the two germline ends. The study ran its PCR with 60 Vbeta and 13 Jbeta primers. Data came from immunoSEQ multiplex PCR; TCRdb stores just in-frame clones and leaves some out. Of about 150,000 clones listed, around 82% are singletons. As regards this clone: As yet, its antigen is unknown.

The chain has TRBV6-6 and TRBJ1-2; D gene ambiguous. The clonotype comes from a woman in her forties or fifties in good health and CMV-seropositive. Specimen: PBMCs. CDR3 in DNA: TGTGCCAGCAGTCCATTCCCGGGAAACTATGGCTACACCTTC. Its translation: CASSPFPGNYGYTF.